The rows below give T cell receptor beta chains drawn from one sample of a study of T cell responses to AZD1222 COVID-19 vaccine. Clones were sequenced by immunoSEQ multiplex PCR, and TCRdb holds only the in-frame ones, with some missing. The sample shows approximately 140,000 clones, less than 95% of them seen only once. The sample was peripheral blood, taken 28 days after the second dose of the MenACWY control vaccine. These receptors all stem from an adult who received the MenACWY meningococcal vaccine as a control. Each CDR3 is given with its conserved first and last residue. The order of the fields is CDR3 protein, J gene, V gene.

CASSSTGTGVLETQYF	TRBJ2-5	TRBV7-9
CASSFQGRPAPVDYGYTF	TRBJ1-2	TRBV11-3
CASTDQPYEQYF	TRBJ2-7	TRBV2
CAISESGTGGYEQYF	TRBJ2-7	TRBV10-3
CASSQVTGVGTDTQYF	TRBJ2-3	TRBV3-1/TRBV3-2
CASTGTGNNQPQHF	TRBJ1-5	TRBV2
CASSPPPSGVDSPLHF	TRBJ1-6	TRBV27
CASSSGHSLANEKLFF	TRBJ1-4	TRBV19
CASSLVGTAYNSPLHF	TRBJ1-6	TRBV5-1
CASSGRRLQPQHF	TRBJ1-5	TRBV6-2/TRBV6-3
CSVVGGNYGYTF	TRBJ1-2	TRBV29-1
CASSLTAMNTEAFF	TRBJ1-1	TRBV5-1
CASSETIGTEAFF	TRBJ1-1	TRBV6-1
CASSLQDLETQYF	TRBJ2-5	TRBV7-2
CASGTATSTDTQYF	TRBJ2-3	TRBV6-5
CASSLGGSGNTIYF	TRBJ1-3	TRBV5-1
CASSSGPLGETQYF	TRBJ2-5	TRBV11-3
CASSMDRGSGTNQPQHF	TRBJ1-5	TRBV19
CASRRGGASDTQYF	TRBJ2-3	TRBV6-5
CASSLGRGGYEQYF	TRBJ2-7	TRBV27
CASSPRTATNTGELFF	TRBJ2-2	TRBV18
CASRILASGAQETQYF	TRBJ2-5	TRBV11-2
CASGEGTGGNTGELFF	TRBJ2-2	TRBV5-1
CASSVGTGTRSYEQYF	TRBJ2-7	TRBV9
CASSLGRGRGDTQYF	TRBJ2-3	TRBV7-8
CASSLPAGAASGELFF	TRBJ2-2	TRBV5-1
CASSLTAPTNEKLFF	TRBJ1-4	TRBV28
CASSLGYDRSVVSTEAFF	TRBJ1-1	TRBV5-6
CASSLVAGSGNTIYF	TRBJ1-3	TRBV7-2
CASSSTGFVSSPLHF	TRBJ1-6	TRBV11-2
CASRGTNTGELFF	TRBJ2-2	TRBV6-5
CASSSGQLQETQYF	TRBJ2-5	TRBV19
CASSEGGRVGTGELFF	TRBJ2-2	TRBV9
CASSEGGGYQPQHF	TRBJ1-5	TRBV10-2
CASSPDRRGRGANTGELFF	TRBJ2-2	TRBV18